These 27 T cell receptor beta chains came from one sample sequenced in a study of T cells in Graves' hyperthyroidism and ophthalmopathy. Amplification of TCR beta CDR3 regions was performed using RNA transcripts as template. The study used the HTBI primer set for a first-round RT-PCR of the TCR CDR3. From the multiplex PCR reads, TCRdb called clonotypes with MiXCR, one entry per CDR3 protein. The repertoire has fewer than 850,000 distinct CDR3 sequences, 15% to 20% of them found once; the top ten carry about 16%. Sequences were obtained from blood. Every receptor here comes from a man aged 50 to 59 with Graves' hyperthyroidism.

This clonotype was detected once. This may come from a read error, since a much larger clone is one base off. Without the conserved terminal phenylalanine or tryptophan, this CDR3 likely stems from a read error. The chain is built from TRBV7-9 and TRBJ1-5, with D hard to call. The CDR3 is 15 amino acids. Germline CDR1 and CDR2: SEHNR and FQNEAQ (reference sequence). With 5 bases removed from V and 0 bases from J, the gap between germline ends came to 11 bases. In DNA form, the CDR3 reads TGTGCCAGCAGCCCGGACTCCGCTAGCAATCAGCCCCAGCATTCT. It translates to CASSPDSASNQPQHS.

Turning to this clonotype: A read error may explain this, as a much larger clone is one base away. The chain recombines TRBV10-2 with TRBJ2-7; D is possibly TRBD2 (6 bases). The CDR3 contains 14 residues. V lost 3 bases and J lost 7, with 16 bases in between. CDR1 and CDR2 from the germline V gene are WSHSY and SAAADI. The CDR3 DNA follows: TGCGCCAGCAGTGAAGGTCTAGGCCGGGGGGAGCAGTACTTC. Translation gives CASSEGLGRGEQYF.

This clonotype was observed many times. The V and J genes are TRBV16 and TRBJ1-1; 9 nucleotides line up with TRBD1. CDR1 is KGHSY, CDR2 FQNENV, per germline. V trimming: 3 bases; J trimming: 3 bases; junction bases outside the gene matches: 5. The CDR3 has 15 amino acids. For the CDR3, the DNA is TGTGCCAGCAGCCAGGGGACAGGGAGGCACACTGAAGCTTTCTTT. Encoded protein: CASSQGTGRHTEAFF.

The genes are TRBV7-9 and TRBJ2-1; possibly TRBD1 for D (5 bases). The CDR3 covers 14 residues. The germline V and J ends were trimmed by 0 bases and 9 bases, with 12 bases remaining between them. Germline CDR1 is SEHNR and CDR2 is FQNEAQ (reference sequence). The CDR3 nucleotides are TGTGCCAGCAGCTTAGCAATTGGGGCTGGTGAGCAGTTCTTC. This codes for CASSLAIGAGEQFF.

This clonotype was recorded at least ten times. The junction shows a germline mismatch at one end, possibly a read error. This chain uses TRBV2 with TRBJ2-7; 9 bases align to TRBD2. The CDR3 runs to 15 residues. CDR1 and CDR2 (germline): SNHLY, FYNNEI. The CDR3 sequence is CASTQQGTSSNEQYF. The CDR3 nucleotides read TGTGCCAGCACCCAACAAGGGACTAGCTCCAACGAGCAGTACTTC. The full variable domain, with the rest looked up from reference TRBV2 and TRBJ2-7, is EPEVTQTPSHQVTQMGQEVILRCVPISNHLYFYWYRQILGQKVEFLVSFYNNEISEKSEIFDDQFSVERPDGSNFTLKIRSTKLEDSAMYFCASTQQGTSSNEQYFGPGTRLTVT.

The genes are TRBV20-1 and TRBJ2-7; 7 positions agree with TRBD1. Germline V gene data show CDR1 as DFQATT and CDR2 as SNEGSKA (reference sequence). This CDR3 contains 14 residues. J lost 4 bases, V lost 5 bases, and 11 bases had no gene match. The CDR3 sequence is CSAVLRTGVYEQYF. The CDR3 region has the DNA TGCAGTGCTGTCCTCCGGACAGGAGTTTACGAGCAGTACTTC.

This clonotype was counted only a few times. The chain combines TRBV27 with TRBJ1-2, with 8 bases identical to TRBD1. The trim removed 2 bases at V and 8 bases at J, leaving 10 bases unmatched. The germline gives CDR1 MNHEY, CDR2 SMNVEV (reference sequence). The CDR3 length is 15 residues. The CDR3 reads CASSLRTGILGGYTF. The CDR3 DNA sequence: TGTGCCAGCAGTTTACGGACAGGGATCTTAGGCGGCTACACCTTC.

The chain uses TRBV7-2 and TRBJ2-4; 7 bases match TRBD1. V shed 6 bases and J 3 bases; nucleotides not matched to a gene: 5. The CDR3 consists of 14 residues. Germline CDR1 reads SGHTA; CDR2 reads FQGNSA. DNA for the CDR3: TGTGCCAGCAGGGGGACAGCTAACAAAAACATTCAGTACTTC. Translation: CASRGTANKNIQYF.

At least ten counts were recorded for this clonotype. The V gene is TRBV7-9, the J gene TRBJ2-1; 10 bases are a match to TRBD2. The length of the CDR3 is 15 residues. CDR1 SEHNR and CDR2 FQNEAQ come from the germline V gene (reference sequence). With V trimmed by 7 bases and J by 7 bases, 10 bases remained unmatched. This CDR3 reads CASNLAGGTGNEQFF. The CDR3 DNA follows: TGTGCCAGCAATTTAGCGGGAGGCACGGGGAATGAGCAGTTCTTC.

V gene TRBV2 combines with J gene TRBJ1-3; D not certain. In germline, CDR1 is SNHLY, CDR2 FYNNEI. V lost 6 bases, J lost 1 base, and 10 bases lay in between. This CDR3 contains 14 residues. The CDR3 region has the DNA TGTGCCAGCAGGGGTATGGAGTCTGGAAACACCATATATTTT. Protein product: CASRGMESGNTIYF.

The table lists this clonotype with many counts. J is TRBJ2-6 and V is TRBV6-2 or TRBV6-3, with TRBD2 as a possible D gene (6 bases). The CDR3 is 17 amino acids. V was shortened by 6 bases and J by 0 bases, with 15 bases between the two germline ends. Germline CDR1 MNHEY, CDR2 SVGEGT. CDR3 DNA sequence: TGTGCCAGCAGCCCTCTTGGACTAAGCTCTGGGGCCAACGTCCTGACTTTC. This translates into CASSPLGLSSGANVLTF.

This clonotype was observed at least ten times. V is TRBV3-1 and J is TRBJ2-2; 15 nucleotides match TRBD2. V shed 6 bases, J shed 4 bases, and the junction held 3 bases outside the gene matches. CDR1 LGHDT and CDR2 YNNKEL come from the germline V gene (reference sequence). This CDR3 region has 16 residues. The CDR3 spells CASRGLAGGSTGELFF. The CDR3 region has the DNA TGTGCCAGCAGGGGACTAGCGGGAGGTTCCACCGGGGAGCTGTTTTTT.

This chain links TRBV7-3 with TRBJ2-2; D is unresolved. V was trimmed by 2 bases and J by 3 bases, leaving 7 bases between them. CDR3 size: 14 residues. The germline V gene has CDR1 SGHTA and CDR2 FQGTGA. CDR3 in amino acids: CASSLARDTGELFF. CDR3 bases: TGTGCCAGCAGCTTAGCTAGGGACACCGGGGAGCTGTTTTTT.

This clonotype was detected ten times or more. This sequence joins TRBV12-3 or TRBV12-4 and TRBJ2-2; D possibly corresponds to TRBD2 (5 bases). The CDR3 is made up of 15 amino acids. The ends were cut back, 5 bases at V and 9 bases at J, with 19 bases in the middle. The CDR3 DNA reads TGTGCCAGCAGTCCCTCCGCTATGGGAGCTTGGGAGCTGTTTTTT. Translated, it gives CASSPSAMGAWELFF.

On this clonotype: The CDR3 end shows no conserved phenylalanine or tryptophan, and so a read error is likely. This rearrangement joins TRBV3-1 to TRBJ2-1; no clear D. This CDR3 contains 15 residues. With 0 bases removed from V and 1 base from J, the gap between germline ends came to 7 bases. Germline CDR1 is LGHDT and CDR2 is YNNKEL (reference sequence). The CDR3 sequence is CASSQDERSYNEQFL. The CDR3 coding sequence is TGTGCCAGCAGCCAAGATGAGCGATCCTACAATGAGCAGTTCTTA.

This clonotype was counted a few times. The chain is built from TRBV28 and TRBJ2-3; tentatively, D is TRBD2 (5 bases). Germline assignment: CDR1 MDHEN and CDR2 SYDVKM. The CDR3 spans 16 residues. Trimming removed 3 bases at V and 2 bases at J, with 15 bases between. The CDR3 sequence is CASSLEDLQYTDTQYF. In DNA, the CDR3 is TGTGCCAGCAGTTTGGAGGACCTACAGTACACAGATACGCAGTATTTT.

A few counts support this clonotype. This sequence joins TRBV19 and TRBJ1-1, with unresolved D. This CDR3 is 15 amino acids long. V was pared by 5 bases and J by 4 bases, with 17 bases between. Per germline, CDR1 LNHDA and CDR2 SQIVND (reference sequence). CDR3 residues: CASSAGSPSGTEAFF. The CDR3, as DNA: TGTGCCAGTAGTGCGGGCTCCCCGAGTGGCACTGAAGCTTTCTTT.

This clonotype was counted at least ten times. The V and J genes are TRBV2 and TRBJ2-6, with D possibly matching TRBD2 (5 bases). The germline V and J ends were trimmed by 6 bases and 0 bases, with 15 bases remaining between them. The CDR3 sequence is 17 residues long. CDR1 and CDR2 from the germline V gene are SNHLY and FYNNEI. This CDR3 is CASRPDTGFSGANVLTF. CDR3 DNA: TGTGCCAGCAGACCTGATACGGGGTTCTCTGGGGCCAACGTCCTGACTTTC.

Only a few counts were recorded for this clonotype. This chain connects TRBV4-3 to TRBJ1-3; D unresolved. The CDR3 is 16 amino acids. V was cut by 0 bases and J by 0 bases, with 9 bases left in between. Germline loops: CDR1 LGHNA, CDR2 YSLEER. CDR3 sequence reads: CASSQDFGSSGNTIYF. CDR3 sequence (DNA): TGCGCCAGCAGCCAAGATTTCGGGTCCTCTGGAAACACCATATATTTT.

This chain links TRBV28 with TRBJ1-1; 7 bases agree with TRBD1. Germline assignment: CDR1 MDHEN and CDR2 SYDVKM. The trim removed 4 bases at V and 0 bases at J, leaving 5 bases unmatched. This CDR3 comprises 15 residues. In DNA form, the CDR3 reads TGTGCCAGCAGTTCTAAGACAGGGATGAACACTGAAGCTTTCTTT. It is translated as CASSSKTGMNTEAFF.

This clonotype has ten or more counts. The gene calls are TRBV27 and TRBJ2-7, with 7 bases identical to TRBD1. CDR3 size: 14 residues. Germline CDR1 and CDR2: MNHEY and SMNVEV (reference sequence). V gave up 0 bases and J gave up 3 bases; unmatched junction bases: 2. CDR3 residues: CASSLSDRVYEQYF. The DNA for the CDR3 is TGTGCCAGCAGTTTATCAGACAGGGTCTACGAGCAGTACTTC.

In this sample, this clonotype turned up a few times. The chain employs TRBV30 and TRBJ1-2; TRBD1 matches at 9 bases. The CDR3 is 12 amino acids. Germline lookup yields CDR1 GTSNPN and CDR2 SVGIG (reference sequence). In nucleotides, the CDR3 is TGTGCTGCCCAGGACAGGGGAGGTGGCTACACCTTC. This encodes CAAQDRGGGYTF.

This clonotype was detected only a few times. The V and J genes are TRBV7-6 and TRBJ2-7, with no clear D. CDR3 length: 13 amino acids. Germline values: CDR1 SGHVS, CDR2 FNYEAQ. Trimming left V 2 bases short and J 6 bases short, with 11 bases between. CDR3 sequence: CASSLNSFGEQYF. As DNA, the CDR3 is TGTGCCAGCAGCTTAAACAGTTTTGGCGAGCAGTACTTC.

The sample holds many counts of this clonotype. V is TRBV24-1 and J is TRBJ1-1; no definite D call. The CDR3 extends over 13 amino acids. The germline V and J ends were trimmed by 4 bases and 2 bases, with 7 bases remaining between them. CDR1 KGHDR and CDR2 SFDVKD come from the germline V gene. The CDR3 protein is CATSERVNTEAFF. The CDR3 bases are TGTGCCACCAGTGAACGGGTTAACACTGAAGCTTTCTTT.

This clonotype was seen more than once but under ten times. This chain uses TRBV7-9 with TRBJ1-4; D remains unclear. V gave up 2 bases and J gave up 6 bases, with 10 bases separating them. Germline-derived CDR1 and CDR2 are SEHNR and FQNEAQ (reference sequence). The CDR3 has 14 residues. The CDR3 nucleotides are TGTGCCAGCAGCTTAAGAAGGGAGGATGAAAAACTGTTTTTT. Amino acids: CASSLRREDEKLFF.

J is TRBJ2-3 and V is TRBV2; D uncertain. Germline V lookup: CDR1 SNHLY, CDR2 FYNNEI. The V and J ends lost 6 bases and 8 bases respectively, with 18 bases between them. The CDR3 has 14 residues. The CDR3 loop is CASSASTQTGTQYF. In DNA, the CDR3 is TGTGCCAGCAGCGCCTCGACCCAGACGGGTACGCAGTATTTT.

This clonotype was counted many times. V is TRBV4-1 and J is TRBJ2-2; TRBD1 is a possible D gene (5 bases). The V end lost 1 base, the J end lost 7 bases, and 16 bases lay between the germline ends. There are 16 residues in the CDR3. CDR1 is MGHRA and CDR2 is YSYEKL in the germline V gene. The CDR3 reads CASSQGQRVRVGELFF. CDR3 DNA sequence: TGCGCCAGCAGCCAAGGACAGCGAGTCAGAGTCGGGGAGCTGTTTTTT.